The T cell receptor (beta chain) under discussion was sequenced for a study of blood T cell repertoires in COVID-19. The wider study: Samples taken during acute and convalescent COVID-19 were collected in the United States, Italy and Spain. The analysed material was cDNA or gDNA that came from T cells, B-cell-depleted T cells, or PBMCs.

Original handling: Researchers report that nucleated cell counts were estimated from reference gene primer amplification. TCRdb's copy holds only in-frame clones and misses some; the assay was immunoSEQ multiplex PCR. For V, J and clone size, that table is used; D and trimming come from the DNA. The sample lists approximately 210,000 clones; approximately 82% were seen once. CDR3 length: 13 amino acids. With V trimmed by 3 bases and J by 7 bases, 8 bases remained unmatched. Looked up from germline, CDR1 is DFQATT and CDR2 is SNEGSKA (reference sequence). Specimen: peripheral blood. This clonotype was sampled from a woman aged 70-85 years with active or convalescent COVID-19. V is TRBV20-1 and J is TRBJ1-1, with 7 bases lining up with TRBD1. CDR3 nucleotide sequence: TGCAGTGCTAGTGCCTCAGGGGGTGGTGAAGCTTTCTTT. Protein: CSASASGGGEAFF.